At least ten counts were recorded for the clone carrying this TCR beta chain. What it binds is unknown. This entry belongs to a study of cytomegalovirus exposure and HLA in healthy donors. General observations from the study: An analysis that was carried out later associated 15,000 to 20,000 TCR beta sequences with HLA alleles at 0.05 false discovery rate.

Use of 60 Vbeta and 13 Jbeta primers characterized the PCR. Sequencing was performed with immunoSEQ multiplex PCR; in TCRdb, only in-frame clones are kept and a portion is missing. Altogether approximately 130,000 clones are present, roughly 70% being singletons, with the ten largest covering roughly 3.1%. The germline CDR1 and CDR2 sequences are SGHNT and YYREEE (reference sequence). The ends lost 4 bases at V and 2 bases at J; junction bases unmatched: 3. This CDR3 contains 15 residues. The specimen sequenced was PBMCs. This TCR derives from a man under 40 in good health and CMV-seronegative. The V and J genes are TRBV5-4 and TRBJ2-7; 13 positions agree with TRBD2. CDR3 region: CASSVGTSGTYEQYF. CDR3 DNA: TGTGCCAGCAGCGTCGGGACTAGCGGGACCTACGAGCAGTACTTC.